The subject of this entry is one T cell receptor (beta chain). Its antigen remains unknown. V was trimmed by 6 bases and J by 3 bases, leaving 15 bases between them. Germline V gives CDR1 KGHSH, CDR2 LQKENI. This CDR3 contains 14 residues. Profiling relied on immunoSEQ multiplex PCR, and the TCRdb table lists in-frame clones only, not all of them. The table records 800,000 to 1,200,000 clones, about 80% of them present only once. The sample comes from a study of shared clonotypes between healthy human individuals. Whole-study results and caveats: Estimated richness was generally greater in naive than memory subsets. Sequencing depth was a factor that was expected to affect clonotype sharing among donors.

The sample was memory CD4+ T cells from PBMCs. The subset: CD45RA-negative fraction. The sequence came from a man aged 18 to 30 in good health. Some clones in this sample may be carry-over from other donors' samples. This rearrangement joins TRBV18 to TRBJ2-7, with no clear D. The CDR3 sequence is CASSNSPRLYEQYF. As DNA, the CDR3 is TGTGCCAGCTCGAACAGCCCTCGACTCTACGAGCAGTACTTC.